The rows below give T cell receptor beta chains drawn from one sample of a study of blood T cell repertoires in COVID-19. Produced via immunoSEQ multiplex PCR; TCRdb's table is partial and in-frame only. The sample holds some 270,000 clones, 80% to 90% seen once. Sequenced material: PBMCs or T cells enriched from blood (not recorded which). All receptors come from a woman in her fifties or sixties who had been exposed to COVID-19. CDR3s include the opening cysteine and the closing phenylalanine or tryptophan. Fields, in order: D gene, V gene, clone size, J gene, CDR3 protein, CDR3 DNA. The D gene is left open where the match is weak. Clone size is shown for a subset of rows, as once, few, many or a class of expanded clone.

>.|TRBV6-4|.|TRBJ1-1
CASSVEDGTEAFF
TGTGCCAGCAGTGTCGAGGATGGGACTGAAGCTTTCTTT
>.|TRBV28|.|TRBJ1-1
CASSPRPNTEAFF
TGTGCCAGCAGCCCTAGGCCGAACACTGAAGCTTTCTTT
>.|TRBV7-8|.|TRBJ2-7
CASSLGSPGGEEQYF
TGTGCCAGCAGCTTAGGGTCCCCTGGAGGGGAGGAGCAGTACTTC
>TRBD2|TRBV24-1|.|TRBJ2-2
CATSDLTSGDTGELFF
TGTGCCACCAGTGACCTGACTAGCGGGGACACCGGGGAGCTGTTTTTT
>.|TRBV7-9|.|TRBJ2-2
CASSLASPTGELFF
TGTGCCAGCAGCCTGGCAAGTCCCACCGGGGAGCTGTTTTTT
>.|TRBV5-4|.|TRBJ2-7
CASSLSGTSSYEQYF
TGTGCCAGCAGCCTTAGCGGAACGAGCTCCTACGAGCAGTACTTC
>.|TRBV2|.|TRBJ1-1
CASRGLRGYTEAFF
TGTGCCAGCAGGGGTCTCAGGGGTTACACTGAAGCTTTCTTT
>TRBD2|TRBV5-4|.|TRBJ2-3
CASSRLAGDTQYF
TGTGCCAGCAGCCGACTAGCGGGGGATACGCAGTATTTT
>.|TRBV28|.|TRBJ1-4
CASSRATNEKLFF
TGTGCCAGCTCCCGCGCAACTAATGAAAAACTGTTTTTT
>TRBD1|TRBV5-1|.|TRBJ1-5
CASSQTGDNQPQHF
TGCGCCAGCAGCCAGACAGGGGACAATCAGCCCCAGCATTTT
>.|TRBV27|.|TRBJ1-2
CASSSGYRVGYTF
TGTGCCAGCAGTTCCGGGTACAGGGTTGGCTACACCTTC
>.|TRBV12-5|.|TRBJ2-1
CAGGTDNEQFF
TGTGCTGGCGGGACAGACAATGAGCAGTTCTTC
>.|TRBV7-8|.|TRBJ1-4
CASSYSLGGRGREKLFF
TGTGCCAGCAGCTACTCCCTGGGGGGAAGGGGCAGGGAAAAACTGTTTTTT
>.|TRBV6-5|.|TRBJ1-5
CASSLLRSNQPQHF
TGTGCCAGCAGTTTACTCCGGAGCAATCAGCCCCAGCATTTT
>TRBD1|TRBV5-8|.|TRBJ2-1
CASSKRTGLSSYNEQFF
TGTGCCAGCAGCAAAAGGACAGGGTTGAGCTCCTACAATGAGCAGTTCTTC
>.|TRBV5-5|.|TRBJ2-2
CASSLQQLNTGELFF
TGTGCCAGCAGCTTGCAACAGCTAAACACCGGGGAGCTGTTTTTT
>.|TRBV5-6|.|TRBJ1-2
CASSFLTEANYGYTF
TGTGCCAGCAGCTTTCTGACAGAAGCTAACTATGGCTACACCTTC
>.|TRBV12-3/TRBV12-4|.|TRBJ1-1
CASSLSGLQAFF
TGTGCCAGCAGTTTGAGCGGACTGCAAGCTTTCTTT
>.|TRBV25-1|.|TRBJ1-1
CASSYTGTYTEAFF
TGTGCCAGCAGCTATACCGGGACATACACTGAAGCTTTCTTT
>.|TRBV5-6|.|TRBJ1-5
CASSLGAGNQPQHF
TGTGCCAGCAGCTTGGGGGCAGGTAATCAGCCCCAGCATTTT
>.|TRBV5-1|.|TRBJ2-2
CASSLKGDLITGELFF
TGCGCCAGCAGCTTGAAGGGGGATCTAATAACCGGGGAGCTGTTTTTT
>.|TRBV9|.|TRBJ1-1
CASSVAGGATEAFF
TGTGCCAGCAGCGTAGCGGGGGGCGCGACTGAAGCTTTCTTT
>TRBD1|TRBV10-3|.|TRBJ2-6
CAFWTGPSSGANVLTF
TGTGCCTTCTGGACAGGGCCGTCCTCTGGGGCCAACGTCCTGACTTTC
>.|TRBV19|.|TRBJ2-2
CASSMRSAANTGELFF
TGTGCCAGTAGTATGAGGTCCGCTGCGAACACCGGGGAGCTGTTTTTT
>.|TRBV21-1|.|TRBJ2-1
CASDSYSNSYNEQFF
TGTGCCAGCGATAGTTACTCCAACTCCTACAATGAGCAGTTCTTC
>TRBD1|TRBV4-2|.|TRBJ2-5
CASSQDVTQGVRKTQYF
TGTGCCAGCAGCCAAGATGTGACACAGGGGGTCCGAAAGACCCAGTACTTC
>TRBD1|TRBV5-1|.|TRBJ2-1
CASSLTINRGYTYNEQFF
TGCGCCAGCAGCTTAACGATCAACAGGGGGTACACCTACAATGAGCAGTTCTTC
>TRBD2|TRBV18|once|TRBJ2-7
CASSTSGGIYEQYF
TGTGCCAGCTCGACTAGCGGGGGGATTTACGAGCAGTACTTC
>TRBD1|TRBV27|.|TRBJ2-1
CASSPIDRVDGNEQFF
TGTGCCAGCAGTCCCATAGACAGGGTCGACGGGAATGAGCAGTTCTTC
>TRBD2|TRBV3-1/TRBV3-2|.|TRBJ2-5
CASSQRLAGGGETQYF
TGTGCCAGCAGCCAAAGGCTAGCGGGTGGGGGGGAGACCCAGTACTTC
>.|TRBV3-1/TRBV3-2|.|TRBJ1-6
CASSQPGLINSPLHF
TGTGCCAGCAGCCAACCGGGACTGATAAATTCACCCCTCCACTTT
>TRBD2|TRBV7-8|.|TRBJ2-1
CASSGTSGGVNEQFF
TGTGCCAGCAGCGGAACTAGCGGGGGAGTCAATGAGCAGTTCTTC
>.|TRBV3-1/TRBV3-2|.|TRBJ2-1
CASSPPTTTNEQFF
TGTGCCAGCAGCCCACCGACTACTACCAATGAGCAGTTCTTC
>TRBD2|TRBV12-3/TRBV12-4|.|TRBJ2-1
CASNPRGVDEQFF
TGTGCCAGCAATCCCCGGGGGGTCGATGAGCAGTTCTTC
>.|TRBV5-4|once|TRBJ2-1
CASSPGGVDNEQFF
TGTGCCAGCAGCCCCGGCGGGGTCGACAATGAGCAGTTCTTC
>.|TRBV12-3/TRBV12-4|.|TRBJ1-2
CASSSGGGYGYTF
TGTGCCAGCAGTTCTGGAGGTGGATACGGCTACACCTTC
>.|TRBV9|.|TRBJ1-2
CASSGPNGQRGYTF
TGTGCCAGCAGCGGCCCTAATGGGCAGCGGGGCTACACCTTC
>TRBD1|TRBV7-2|.|TRBJ1-6
CASSARDRGRESPLHF
TGTGCCAGCAGCGCCCGGGACAGGGGGCGTGAGTCACCCCTCCACTTT
>.|TRBV24-1|.|TRBJ1-1
CATSDSGHSAAFF
TGTGCCACCAGTGATTCTGGACACTCCGCTGCTTTCTTT
>.|TRBV11-1|.|TRBJ2-1
CASSETVEQFF
TGTGCCAGCAGCGAGACAGTTGAGCAGTTCTTC
>.|TRBV6-4|.|TRBJ1-1
CASSGRSGTEAFF
TGTGCCAGCAGCGGGAGGTCCGGCACTGAAGCTTTCTTT
>TRBD1|TRBV5-8|.|TRBJ1-1
CASSLWDRTEAFF
TGTGCCAGCAGCTTGTGGGACAGGACTGAAGCTTTCTTT
>TRBD2|TRBV6-2/TRBV6-3|.|TRBJ2-3
CASSYRGLAGGTDTQYF
TGTGCCAGCAGTTACCGAGGGCTAGCGGGGGGCACAGATACGCAGTATTTT
>TRBD1|TRBV28|many|TRBJ2-7
CASSFRGTGLDEQYF
TGTGCCAGCAGTTTTCGAGGGACAGGGCTCGACGAGCAGTACTTC
>TRBD1|TRBV5-6|.|TRBJ1-3
CASSLEAGTGVSGNTIYF
TGTGCCAGCAGCTTGGAGGCCGGGACAGGGGTCTCTGGAAACACCATATATTTT
>.|TRBV12-3/TRBV12-4|.|TRBJ1-1
CASSLGGLTEAFF
TGTGCCAGCAGTCTCGGGGGGCTCACTGAAGCTTTCTTT
>.|TRBV9|.|TRBJ2-6
CASSTYTGANVLTF
TGTGCCAGCAGCACTTATACTGGGGCCAACGTCCTGACTTTC
>.|TRBV7-2|.|TRBJ2-1
CASSLGQGSNEQFF
TGTGCCAGCAGCTTAGGGCAGGGTTCGAATGAGCAGTTCTTC
>.|TRBV27|.|TRBJ1-1
CASSLSRPEGQGKLSTEAFF
TGTGCCAGCAGTTTATCTAGGCCAGAGGGGCAGGGGAAACTTAGCACTGAAGCTTTCTTT
>.|TRBV7-2|.|TRBJ1-1
CASSPQYNRAEAFF
TGTGCCAGCAGCCCCCAATATAATCGGGCTGAAGCTTTCTTT
>TRBD1|TRBV5-5|.|TRBJ1-5
CASSSGTGPWSNQPQHF
TGTGCCAGCAGCTCAGGGACAGGTCCTTGGTCCAATCAGCCCCAGCATTTT
>.|TRBV19|.|TRBJ1-2
CASAGLGYGYTF
TGTGCCAGTGCAGGTCTGGGCTATGGCTACACCTTC
>TRBD1|TRBV6-2/TRBV6-3|.|TRBJ1-5
CASSYRLGTDSNQPQHF
TGTGCCAGCAGTTACAGGCTCGGGACAGATAGCAATCAGCCCCAGCATTTT
>.|TRBV7-9|once|TRBJ1-4
CASSQTGVATNEKLFF
TGTGCCAGCAGCCAGACAGGAGTTGCAACTAATGAAAAACTGTTTTTT
>.|TRBV11-1|.|TRBJ2-3
CASSLRQLNTDTQYF
TGTGCCAGCAGCTTAAGACAGTTGAACACAGATACGCAGTATTTT
>.|TRBV2|.|TRBJ1-2
CASSLRTGTQGYTF
TGTGCCAGCAGTCTCCGAACAGGGACACAAGGCTACACCTTC
>TRBD1|TRBV4-3|few|TRBJ1-4
CASSQGYFGTADEKLFF
TGCGCCAGCAGCCAAGGGTACTTTGGGACAGCCGATGAAAAACTGTTTTTT
>.|TRBV15|.|TRBJ2-7
CATSRGDLGLPHLYEQYF
TGTGCCACCAGCAGAGGTGACCTCGGACTTCCCCACCTCTACGAGCAGTACTTC
>.|TRBV9|.|TRBJ1-3
CASSPFAGVSGNTIYF
TGTGCCAGCAGCCCCTTCGCGGGGGTCTCTGGAAACACCATATATTTT
>TRBD2|TRBV30|.|TRBJ2-1
CAWSLSGGTNEQFF
TGTGCCTGGAGTCTTAGCGGGGGGACCAATGAGCAGTTCTTC